A single sample is the source of the 17 T cell receptor beta chains below, sequenced in a study of cytomegalovirus exposure and HLA in healthy donors. Some clones are missing from TCRdb's copy, which holds only in-frame ones; the method was immunoSEQ multiplex PCR. In the table there are under 150,000 clones, 88% of which are singletons. Material: PBMCs. The receptors were gathered from a woman aged 18-30 years in good health and CMV-seropositive.

The chain carries TRBV6-6 and TRBJ2-1, with D possibly TRBD1 on 5 matching bases. The CDR3 totals 14 residues. CDR1 is MNHNY and CDR2 is SVGAGI in the germline V gene (reference sequence). V was cut by 2 bases and J by 6 bases, with 11 bases left in between. Here the CDR3 DNA reads TGTGCCAGCAGTTACAGGGGCCCGAGCAATGAGCAGTTCTTC. As protein: CASSYRGPSNEQFF.

This rearrangement joins TRBV4-2 to TRBJ2-7, with TRBD2 identical over 10 bases. From germline, CDR1 is LGHNA and CDR2 YNFKEQ. The CDR3 length is 16 residues. With V trimmed by 0 bases and J by 6 bases, 8 bases remained unmatched. The CDR3 reads CASSQDNPLAGSEQYF. The CDR3 bases are TGTGCCAGCAGCCAAGATAACCCACTAGCGGGAAGCGAGCAGTACTTC.

The chain couples TRBV5-5 to TRBJ2-2; D is ambiguous. The CDR3 extends over 13 amino acids. CDR1 and CDR2 from the germline V gene are SGHKS and YYEKEE (reference sequence). Deletions cut 0 bases from V and 8 bases from J, with 8 bases between. The CDR3 sequence is CASSLVPPGELFF. As DNA, the CDR3 is TGTGCCAGCAGCTTGGTCCCCCCTGGGGAGCTGTTTTTT.

V gene TRBV10-2 combines with J gene TRBJ2-1; TRBD2 matches 9 bases. The CDR3 spans 14 residues. Per the germline V gene, CDR1 is WSHSY and CDR2 is SAAADI. V lost 5 bases to trimming and J lost 2 bases; unmatched junction nucleotides: 1. Here the CDR3 DNA reads TGCGCCAGCAGTCTAGCGGGGACCTACAATGAGCAGTTCTTC. This gives the protein CASSLAGTYNEQFF.

The chain is built from TRBV7-2 and TRBJ1-4; D remains unclear. CDR3 length: 13 residues. Trimming took 0 bases from V and 14 from J, leaving 13 bases between them. The germline V gene has CDR1 SGHTA and CDR2 FQGNSA. CDR3 loop: CASSLAGGGNLFF. In nucleotides, the CDR3 is TGTGCCAGCAGCTTAGCGGGAGGAGGGAACCTGTTTTTT. The whole variable domain, remainder taken from reference TRBV7-2 and TRBJ1-4, is GAGVSQSPSNKVTEKGKDVELRCDPISGHTALYWYRQSLGQGLEFLIYFQGNSAPDKSGLPSDRFSAERTGGSVSTLTIQRTQQEDSAVYLCASSLAGGGNLFFGSGTQLSVL.

The chain is built from TRBV6-4 and TRBJ1-1; 12 bases are shared with TRBD1. The trim removed 0 bases at V and 10 bases at J, leaving 6 bases unmatched. Germline CDR1 reads MRHNA; CDR2 reads SNTAGT. CDR3 length equals 15 residues. CDR3 sequence reads: CASSDSGTGGAVAFF. CDR3 DNA: TGTGCCAGCAGTGACTCTGGGACAGGGGGCGCGGTAGCTTTCTTT.

This sequence joins TRBV5-1 and TRBJ2-2, with 8 nucleotides matching TRBD1. This CDR3 spans 16 amino acids. V trimming: 3 bases; J trimming: 2 bases; junction bases outside the gene matches: 6. Germline assignment: CDR1 SGHRS and CDR2 YFSETQ. CDR3 sequence reads: CASSSSGGPNTGELFF. CDR3 coding DNA: TGCGCCAGCAGCTCATCAGGGGGCCCTAACACCGGGGAGCTGTTTTTT.

This clone was seen just once. The chain joins TRBV7-3 to TRBJ2-7, with a possible D match to TRBD1 (6 bases). This CDR3 is built from 16 residues. Germline CDR1 SGHTA, CDR2 FQGTGA. V lost 3 bases, J lost 3 bases, and 18 bases lay in between. The CDR3 loop is CASSFERNNRDYEQYF. CDR3 DNA: TGTGCCAGCAGCTTCGAACGCAACAACAGGGACTACGAGCAGTACTTC.

The chain couples TRBV19 to TRBJ2-7; TRBD1 is a possible D gene (6 bases). Germline V lookup: CDR1 LNHDA, CDR2 SQIVND (reference sequence). Trimming shortened V by 3 bases and J by 6 bases, and 15 bases separated the two germline ends. This CDR3 has 14 amino acids. Here the CDR3 reads CASSMLRGSGEQYF. The CDR3 DNA follows: TGTGCCAGTAGTATGTTGAGGGGGTCGGGCGAGCAGTACTTC.

J is TRBJ1-2 and V is TRBV27; perhaps TRBD1 as D (5 bases). CDR3 length: 15 residues. Germline CDR1 and CDR2: MNHEY and SMNVEV (reference sequence). V dropped 0 bases and J dropped 1 base, with 9 bases sitting between them. This CDR3 is CASSLSGQGNYGYTF. The CDR3 DNA follows: TGTGCCAGCAGTTTATCGGGGCAGGGTAACTATGGCTACACCTTC.

The V call is TRBV14, the J call TRBJ1-2; D remains unclear. V dropped 4 bases and J dropped 6 bases, with 15 bases sitting between them. This CDR3 spans 14 amino acids. From germline, CDR1 is SGHDN and CDR2 FVKESK. The chain's CDR3 is CASSPRQSLNGYTF. As DNA, the CDR3 is TGTGCCAGCAGCCCTAGGCAATCCCTAAATGGCTACACCTTC. The complete variable domain, with remaining parts taken from reference TRBV14 and TRBJ1-2, reads EAGVTQFPSHSVIEKGQTVTLRCDPISGHDNLYWYRRVMGKEIKFLLHFVKESKQDESGMPNNRFLAERTGGTYSTLKVQPAELEDSGVYFCASSPRQSLNGYTFGSGTRLTVV.

V usage is TRBV19 and J usage is TRBJ1-6; possibly TRBD1 for D (5 bases). The germline V gene encodes CDR1 LNHDA and CDR2 SQIVND (reference sequence). V dropped 2 bases and J dropped 8 bases, with 22 bases sitting between them. The CDR3 sequence is 18 residues long. DNA of the CDR3: TGTGCCAGTAGTATACCCGGTCGGGCAGGGCGAATCGATTCACCCCTCCACTTT. This translates into CASSIPGRAGRIDSPLHF.

This chain links TRBV4-3 with TRBJ1-6; 11 bases match TRBD1. The CDR3 length is 18 residues. V gave up 4 bases and J gave up 8 bases; unmatched junction bases: 13. From germline, CDR1 is LGHNA and CDR2 YSLEER. The DNA for the CDR3 is TGCGCCAGCAGCCCCGAGCAAAGGACAGGGGGCAGCGATTCACCCCTCCACTTT. Translated, it gives CASSPEQRTGGSDSPLHF.

The rearrangement joins TRBV29-1 to TRBJ2-1; the match to TRBD2 covers 10 bases. Per the germline V gene, CDR1 is SQVTM and CDR2 is ANQGSEA. The CDR3 length is 14 residues. The V and J ends lost 4 bases and 4 bases, in that order; junction bases with no gene match: 4. The CDR3 loop is CSVGRTSGYNEQFF. The CDR3 DNA is TGCAGCGTTGGAAGGACTAGCGGTTACAATGAGCAGTTCTTC.

The chain combines TRBV27 with TRBJ2-6; the D is unclear. The CDR3 totals 16 residues. V lost 6 bases and J 0 bases, leaving 12 bases between the germline ends. Looked up from germline, CDR1 is MNHEY and CDR2 is SMNVEV (reference sequence). CDR3 protein: CASRSRFSSGANVLTF. The CDR3 nucleotides are TGTGCCAGCAGGTCCAGATTCAGCTCTGGGGCCAACGTCCTGACTTTC.

This rearrangement joins TRBV7-8 to TRBJ1-4, with 8 bases identical to TRBD1. Trimming removed 5 bases from V and 8 bases from J; junction bases left unmatched: 13. Germline CDR1 is SGHVS and CDR2 is FQNEAQ. The CDR3 covers 16 residues. CDR3 DNA sequence: TGTGCCAGCAGCCCAGCACGCACAGGGGGTCTGGAAAAACTGTTTTTT. It is translated as CASSPARTGGLEKLFF.

This clone was counted a single time. J is TRBJ2-3 and V is TRBV4-1; D not resolved. Germline lookup yields CDR1 MGHRA and CDR2 YSYEKL. The CDR3 extends over 13 amino acids. V lost 3 bases, J lost 8 bases, and 12 bases lay in between. Here the CDR3 DNA reads TGCGCCAGCAGCCACGACACGGCTGGTACGCAGTATTTT. Amino acid sequence: CASSHDTAGTQYF.